Presented here are 29 T cell receptor beta chains from one specimen sequenced in a study of vaccination effects on CD4 cells after COVID-19. No antigen is known for these receptors. Pools of viral peptides were used by the ViraFEST assay to expand antigen-specific CD4+ T cells ahead of sequencing. The authors isolated CD4+ T cells after around 10 days of culture. Participants were given two doses of BNT162b2 or mRNA-1273 vaccine. Sequenced by immunoSEQ multiplex PCR; TCRdb stores in-frame clones only, minus some. This table has tens of thousands of clones, roughly four fifths appearing once. Specimen: CD4+ T cells from PBMCs cultured with HCoV-NL63 spike peptides, collected after COVID-19 vaccination. The receptors shown here come from a human donor who received a COVID-19 vaccine. Some clones in this sample may be carry-over from other donors' samples.

This rearrangement joins TRBV28 to TRBJ1-2, with unresolved D. Germline lookup yields CDR1 MDHEN and CDR2 SYDVKM. V shed 3 bases and J shed 8 bases, with 13 bases lying between them. CDR3 length equals 13 residues. DNA for the CDR3: TGTGCCAGCAGTTTTGCCCCTGATCGCGGCTACACCTTC. It is translated as CASSFAPDRGYTF.

The J gene is TRBJ2-7, the V gene TRBV6-6; D possibly matches TRBD1 or TRBD2 (5 bases each). Per the germline V gene, CDR1 is MNHNY and CDR2 is SVGAGI (reference sequence). This CDR3 contains 14 residues. V shed 8 bases and J shed 1 base, with 15 bases lying between them. This chain's CDR3 is CASAYRDRSYEQYV. The CDR3 nucleotides read TGTGCCAGCGCATACCGGGACCGATCCTACGAGCAGTACGTC.

This rearrangement joins TRBV7-2 to TRBJ1-1; 9 nucleotides align to TRBD1. V was clipped by 3 bases and J by 5 bases; unmatched bases: 7. The CDR3 contains 15 residues. CDR1 is SGHTA, CDR2 FQGNSA, per germline. The CDR3 region has the DNA TGTGCCAGCAGCTTGCAGACAGGGGGGCGGACTGAAGCTTTCTTT. Its translation is CASSLQTGGRTEAFF.

The chain combines TRBV7-8 with TRBJ2-5, with TRBD1 matching over 7 bases. V lost 4 bases to trimming and J lost 3 bases; unmatched junction nucleotides: 8. The CDR3 extends over 15 amino acids. The V gene's germline CDR1 is SGHVS and CDR2 FQNEAQ. The CDR3 loop is CASSSWDSGEETQYF. The CDR3 coding sequence is TGTGCCAGCAGCTCTTGGGACAGTGGGGAAGAGACCCAGTACTTC.

The J gene is TRBJ1-3, the V gene TRBV3-1 (or the pseudogene TRBV3-2); no clear D gene. The V gene's germline CDR1 is LGHDT and CDR2 YNNKEL (reference sequence). V shed 4 bases and J shed 4 bases, with 14 bases lying between them. CDR3 length: 15 residues. This chain's CDR3 is CASSPYERRGNTIYF. The CDR3 bases are TGTGCCAGCAGCCCTTATGAACGTCGGGGAAACACCATATATTTT.

V gene TRBV30 combines with J gene TRBJ2-5; 14 bases are shared with TRBD2. Per germline, CDR1 GTSNPN and CDR2 SVGIG (reference sequence). The length of the CDR3 is 16 residues. V lost 3 bases and J lost 1; bases outside the gene matches: 4. Written as DNA, the CDR3 is TGTGCCTGGAGACAGGGACTAGCGGGGGTCCAAGAGACCCAGTACTTC. It codes for CAWRQGLAGVQETQYF.

The chain employs TRBV10-3 and TRBJ2-5; 7 nucleotides align to TRBD2. Germline values: CDR1 ENHRY, CDR2 SYGVKD. This CDR3 is built from 17 residues. Trimming took 6 bases from V and 2 from J; bases not matched to a gene: 15. CDR3 region: CAIRSGGGKFVQETQYF. CDR3 bases: TGTGCCATCAGATCCGGCGGGGGTAAATTTGTTCAAGAGACCCAGTACTTC.

This clone is a singleton in its sample. DNA of the CDR3: TGTGCCAGCAGCGGAGGGTTGATTGATGGCACTGAAGCTTTCTTT. Translation gives CASSGGLIDGTEAFF. This rearrangement joins TRBV9 to TRBJ1-1; no reliable D call. The CDR3 runs 15 residues. CDR1 and CDR2 (germline): SGDLS, YYNGEE. The V gene lost 3 bases and the J gene lost 4 bases, with 16 bases spanning the gap. The whole variable domain, filled in from reference TRBV9 and TRBJ1-1, reads DSGVTQTPKHLITATGQRVTLRCSPRSGDLSVYWYQQSLDQGLQFLIQYYNGEERAKGNILERFSAQQFPDLHSELNLSSLELGDSALYFCASSGGLIDGTEAFFGQGTRLTVV.

This clone was seen a few times. V is TRBV30 and J is TRBJ1-1, with D possibly matching TRBD1 (6 bases). The V and J ends lost 3 bases and 1 base respectively, with 6 bases between them. CDR1 and CDR2 (germline): GTSNPN, SVGIG (reference sequence). The CDR3 sequence is 12 residues long. CDR3 region: CAWRQGNTEAFF. DNA of the CDR3: TGTGCCTGGAGACAGGGGAACACTGAAGCTTTCTTT.

The chain employs TRBV27 and TRBJ2-2; D not resolved. Trimming shortened V by 1 base and J by 4 bases, and 10 bases separated the two germline ends. In germline, CDR1 is MNHEY, CDR2 SMNVEV (reference sequence). The CDR3 is made up of 15 amino acids. The CDR3 reads CASSLWQGSTGELFF. Here the CDR3 DNA reads TGTGCCAGCAGTTTATGGCAAGGATCCACCGGGGAGCTGTTTTTT.

V is TRBV1 and J is TRBJ1-1. TRBV1 is flagged as a pseudogene. The CDR3 sequence is 18 residues long. DNA for the CDR3: TGCACCAGCAGCCAAGACGAGCCACACTGGGGGATGAACACTGAAGCTTTCTTT. Amino acids: CTSSQDEPHWGMNTEAFF.

J is TRBJ2-1 and V is TRBV2, with D unclear. The CDR3 has 11 residues. V shed 4 bases and J shed 7 bases, with 5 bases lying between them. From germline, CDR1 is SNHLY and CDR2 FYNNEI. The CDR3 loop is CASSVRNEQFF. The CDR3, as DNA: TGTGCCAGCAGTGTAAGAAATGAGCAGTTCTTC.

In its sample, this clone was seen once. The chain recombines TRBV28 with TRBJ1-2; no firm D call. Trimming left V 6 bases short and J 2 bases short, with 13 bases between. This CDR3 comprises 14 residues. From germline, CDR1 is MDHEN and CDR2 SYDVKM. CDR3 residues: CASRQASLNYGYTF. DNA for the CDR3: TGTGCCAGCAGGCAGGCCTCCCTAAACTATGGCTACACCTTC.

V is TRBV6-1 and J is TRBJ2-5, with 10 bases aligning to TRBD1. Trimming removed 4 bases from V and 3 bases from J; junction bases left unmatched: 5. The CDR3 has 15 amino acids. Germline-derived CDR1 and CDR2 are MNHNS and SASEGT. CDR3 sequence (DNA): TGTGCCAGCAGTGTTACCGGGACAGGGGAAGAGACCCAGTACTTC. Translating gives CASSVTGTGEETQYF.

The J gene is TRBJ1-1, the V gene TRBV12-5; D is perhaps TRBD1 (6 bases). The germline V gene encodes CDR1 LGHNT and CDR2 FRNRAP. V gave up 0 bases and J gave up 0 bases, with 14 bases separating them. The CDR3 length is 17 residues. CDR3: CASGLVRDGQLNTEAFF. DNA of the CDR3: TGTGCTAGTGGTTTGGTACGGGACGGACAGCTGAACACTGAAGCTTTCTTT.

This chain links TRBV6-5 with TRBJ2-7; 7 bases are shared with TRBD1. J lost 0 bases, V lost 6 bases, and 5 bases had no gene match. Germline V gene sequence: CDR1 MNHEY, CDR2 SVGAGI. This CDR3 contains 14 residues. The CDR3 DNA follows: TGTGCCAGCAGAATAAACAGGGGCTCCTACGAGCAGTACGTC. It yields the protein CASRINRGSYEQYV.

The chain recombines TRBV28 with TRBJ2-1; 7 bases match TRBD2. This CDR3 comprises 14 residues. V lost 10 bases to trimming and J lost 2 bases; unmatched junction nucleotides: 8. The germline V gene encodes CDR1 MDHEN and CDR2 SYDVKM. In DNA form, the CDR3 reads TGTGCCACCCAAAGGGCGGGGGCCTACAATGAGCAGTTCTTC. It is translated as CATQRAGAYNEQFF.

The chain couples TRBV5-4 to TRBJ2-1; D may be TRBD2 (6 bases). The CDR3 loop spans 15 amino acids. The germline V gene encodes CDR1 SGHNT and CDR2 YYREEE (reference sequence). Trimming took off 7 bases at V and 0 bases at J, with 14 bases between the two ends. CDR3 sequence reads: CASSPGLSSYNEQFF. CDR3 DNA sequence: TGTGCCAGCTCTCCGGGACTCAGCTCCTACAATGAGCAGTTCTTC.

The rearrangement uses TRBV2 and TRBJ1-2; D is perhaps TRBD1 (5 bases). Germline V CDR1 and CDR2: SNHLY, FYNNEI. The CDR3 covers 11 residues. The V gene lost 8 bases and the J gene lost 6 bases, with 10 bases spanning the gap. The CDR3 nucleotides are TGTGCCAGCCGAATCAGGGATGGCTACACCTTC. Its translation: CASRIRDGYTF.

The J gene is TRBJ1-5, the V gene TRBV21-1; the table names TRBD1, a call not compared with the DNA. TRBV21-1 is given as a pseudogene. The CDR3 consists of 15 residues. CDR3 in amino acids: CASSNWVDRAQPQHF. CDR3 DNA: TGTGCCAGCAGCAATTGGGTGGACAGGGCTCAGCCCCAGCATTTT.

This chain uses TRBV24-1 with TRBJ2-3, with D perhaps TRBD1 (6 bases). Germline V lookup: CDR1 KGHDR, CDR2 SFDVKD. The germline V and J ends were trimmed by 7 bases and 0 bases, with 10 bases remaining between them. This CDR3 is 14 amino acids long. For the CDR3, the DNA is TGTGCCACCAGGGACAGCCGTAGCACAGATACGCAGTATTTT. It encodes CATRDSRSTDTQYF.

This clone appeared once. The V gene is TRBV5-1, the J gene TRBJ2-3, with D maybe TRBD1 (6 bases). The V gene's germline CDR1 is SGHRS and CDR2 YFSETQ. Trimming removed 3 bases at V and 1 base at J, with 9 bases between. The CDR3 has 14 residues. The CDR3 DNA reads TGCGCCAGCAGCTCAGGGGTAGGCACAGATACGCAGTATTTT. This codes for CASSSGVGTDTQYF.

The chain employs TRBV5-4 and TRBJ1-2, with D perhaps matching TRBD1 (5 bases). CDR1 and CDR2 (germline): SGHNT, YYREEE (reference sequence). Trimming left V 0 bases short and J 3 bases short, with 9 bases between. CDR3 length equals 14 residues. CDR3: CASSLVGVDYGYTF. The CDR3 region has the DNA TGTGCCAGCAGCTTGGTAGGGGTGGACTATGGCTACACCTTC.

The genes are TRBV5-8 and TRBJ1-5; D uncertain. CDR1 is SGHTS and CDR2 is YDEGEE in the germline V gene. This CDR3 contains 15 residues. The V gene lost 3 bases and the J gene lost 5 bases, with 15 bases spanning the gap. CDR3 residues: CASSSWSWGDQPQHF. The CDR3 DNA sequence: TGTGCCAGCAGCTCTTGGAGTTGGGGTGATCAGCCCCAGCATTTT.

The chain links TRBV12-5 to TRBJ1-5, with 7 bases aligning to TRBD1. The CDR3 totals 14 residues. The junction had 6 bases not matched to a gene; V was cut back by 6 bases and J by 4 bases. CDR1 is LGHNT, CDR2 FRNRAP, per germline. CDR3 in DNA: TGTGCTAGTGGAGTGACAGGGTCAAATCAGCCCCAGCATTTT. Protein: CASGVTGSNQPQHF.

The chain recombines TRBV18 with TRBJ1-1; 7 bases are a match to TRBD1. This CDR3 is built from 13 residues. With 3 bases clipped from V and 10 bases from J, the junction kept 8 bases outside the gene matches. Germline CDR1 is KGHSH and CDR2 is LQKENI. In DNA, the CDR3 is TGTGCCAGCTCACCGGGACAGACTCCGGGAGCTTTCTTT. Protein sequence: CASSPGQTPGAFF.

In its sample, this clone was seen a few times. The rearrangement uses TRBV5-1 and TRBJ1-1; TRBD1 is a possible D gene (6 bases). V was clipped by 5 bases and J by 2 bases, with 16 bases between them. This CDR3 region has 15 residues. From germline, CDR1 is SGHRS and CDR2 YFSETQ. In DNA, the CDR3 is TGCGCCAGCAGGCCAGAAGGGGGAAGTAACACTGAAGCTTTCTTT. Its protein is CASRPEGGSNTEAFF.

CDR3: CASSSRAGTQYF. The CDR3 coding sequence is TGTGCCAGCAGCTCCCGCGCGGGTACGCAGTATTTT. The chain joins TRBV7-2 to TRBJ2-3, with D tentatively TRBD2 (5 bases). Trimming left V 4 bases short and J 8 bases short, with 10 bases between. The CDR3 runs 12 residues. CDR1 is SGHTA and CDR2 is FQGNSA in the germline V gene. Based on the CDR3 plus reference TRBV7-2 and TRBJ2-3, the full variable domain is GAGVSQSPSNKVTEKGKDVELRCDPISGHTALYWYRQSLGQGLEFLIYFQGNSAPDKSGLPSDRFSAERTGGSVSTLTIQRTQQEDSAVYLCASSSRAGTQYFGPGTRLTVL.

This clone was found a few times. The genes are TRBV27 and TRBJ2-7, with TRBD1 matching 7 bases. The CDR3 is made up of 15 amino acids. Per germline, CDR1 MNHEY and CDR2 SMNVEV (reference sequence). V shed 4 bases, J shed 3 bases, and the junction held 9 bases outside the gene matches. The chain's CDR3 is CASSSTAAGGYEQYV. The CDR3 bases are TGTGCCAGCAGTTCAACGGCGGCAGGGGGCTACGAGCAGTACGTC.